The source of this TCR beta chain is a study of Ad26.COV2.S vaccination and SARS-CoV-2 variants. Study at large: Donor was in the COV1001 Ad26.COV2.S trial arm. Into the muscle, Ad26.COV2.S was dosed once or twice, 56 days apart.

V dropped 5 bases and J dropped 5 bases, with 16 bases sitting between them. Looked up from germline, CDR1 is LGHNA and CDR2 is YNFKEQ. There are 15 residues in the CDR3. Sequencing used immunoSEQ multiplex PCR; TCRdb keeps in-frame clones, though not all of them. The table shows some 480,000 clones, with about 83% occurring only once. Treatment given: around 19 received Ad26.COV2.S at low or high dose, single or two shots; roughly five received placebo; per-sample allocation not given. On day 63 after the first injection, vaccine and placebo recipients gave samples. Within Boston, the person who donated was an adult of 18-55 years. The administered vaccine (an Ad26 vector) expressed Wuhan-strain SARS-CoV-2 spike.

This sample comprised peripheral blood, obtained in a trial of Ad26.COV2.S vaccine versus placebo. The chain combines TRBV4-2 with TRBJ1-5; D uncertain. This receptor was taken from a person aged 18 to 59 who received the Ad26.COV2.S COVID-19 vaccine or a placebo. The CDR3 loop reads CASSYRAISDQPQHF. The CDR3 bases are TGTGCCAGCAGCTACCGAGCCATCTCGGATCAGCCCCAGCATTTT.